Below are 11 T cell receptor beta chains sequenced from a single sample in a study of glioma-infiltrating T cells. The iRepertoire nested amplicon-rescue multiplex PCR amplified TCR alpha and beta CDR3s from RNA. TCRdb re-analysed the multiplex PCR reads in MiXCR, keeping a single row per CDR3 protein. The sample yields more than 90,000 distinct CDR3 sequences, 35% to 50% seen once. Material for sequencing was glioma tissue, nonneoplastic brain tissue, or PBMCs (not recorded which). These receptors came from a human donor with low-grade glioma or glioblastoma, undergoing nonglioma brain surgery, or in good health (not recorded which).

Comments on this clonotype: A much larger clone sits a single nucleotide away, making a read error possible. The chain is built from TRBV5-1 and TRBJ2-7; D is unclear. CDR1 SGHRS and CDR2 YFSETQ come from the germline V gene. The CDR3 covers 11 residues. The CDR3 DNA is TGCGGCAGCAGGAACACCTACGAGCAGTACTTC. Encoded protein: CGSRNTYEQYF. Complete variable domain (other parts from reference TRBV5-1 and TRBJ2-7): KAGVTQTPRYLIKTRGQQVTLSCSPISGHRSVSWYQQTPGQGLQFLFEYFSETQRNKGNFPGRFSGRQFSNSRSEMNVSTLELGDSALYLCGSRNTYEQYFGPGTRLTVT.

This clonotype was counted ten times or more. The chain combines TRBV6-1 with TRBJ1-1, with 8 bases matching TRBD1. The J segment lost 5 bases and the V segment lost 0 bases, leaving 8 bases of the junction unmatched. This CDR3 has 16 amino acids. CDR1 MNHNS and CDR2 SASEGT come from the germline V gene. CDR3 sequence: CASSEAEGTGETEAFF. Written as DNA, the CDR3 is TGTGCCAGCAGTGAAGCGGAGGGGACAGGTGAAACTGAAGCTTTCTTT.

This clonotype was recorded at least ten times. The chain employs TRBV11-2 and TRBJ2-2; D is unclear. CDR1 SGHAT and CDR2 FQNNGV come from the germline V gene. This CDR3 spans 11 amino acids. With 3 bases removed from V and 7 bases from J, the gap between germline ends came to 3 bases. The DNA of the CDR3 is TGTGCCAGCAGCTTTTACGGGGAGCTGTTTTTT. This translates into CASSFYGELFF.

This clonotype appeared many times. The V gene is TRBV7-6, the J gene TRBJ1-2; a possible D gene is TRBD1 (6 bases). The germline V gene encodes CDR1 SGHVS and CDR2 FNYEAQ. The CDR3 has 15 residues. The germline V and J ends were trimmed by 1 base and 4 bases, with 13 bases remaining between them. The CDR3 loop reads CASSLESGGGYGYTF. CDR3 DNA sequence: TGTGCCAGCAGCTTAGAGTCTGGGGGCGGCTATGGCTACACCTTC. The whole variable domain, filled in from reference TRBV7-6 and TRBJ1-2, reads GAGVSQSPRYKVTKRGQDVALRCDPISGHVSLYWYRQALGQGPEFLTYFNYEAQQDKSGLPNDRFSAERPEGSISTLTIQRTEQRDSAMYRCASSLESGGGYGYTFGSGTRLTVV.

Details on this clonotype: A clone one base away is much larger, so this may be a read error. The chain is built from TRBV12-3 or TRBV12-4 and TRBJ1-5; TRBD1 might be the D (6 bases). The CDR3 is made up of 15 amino acids. CDR3 DNA sequence: TGTCCCAGCAGTTTAGGGGGGTATGGCAATCAGCCCCAGCATTTT. The encoded protein is CPSSLGGYGNQPQHF.

This clonotype was seen only a few times. This may arise from a read error, as a much more abundant clone is one base away. This chain links TRBV5-4 with TRBJ2-1, with 9 nucleotides matching TRBD2. CDR1 SGHNT and CDR2 YYREEE come from the germline V gene (reference sequence). The CDR3 is 16 amino acids. CDR3 region: CARSSLTSGHNNEQFF. CDR3 coding DNA: TGTGCCCGCAGCTCGTTGACTAGCGGCCACAACAATGAGCAGTTCTTC.

CDR3 nucleotides: TGTGCCAGCAGCGCCCTCGGGACAGTTCTCTCTGGAAACATTATATATTTT. This sequence encodes CASSALGTVLSGNIIYF. The chain uses TRBV7-2 and TRBJ1-3; 7 bases line up with TRBD1. The length of the CDR3 is 17 residues. The V segment lost 5 bases and the J segment 13 bases; nucleotides outside the gene matches: 23. Per the germline V gene, CDR1 is SGHTA and CDR2 is FQGNSA. The full variable domain, its missing parts supplied by reference TRBV7-2 and TRBJ1-3, is GAGVSQSPSNKVTEKGKDVELRCDPISGHTALYWYRQSLGQGLEFLIYFQGNSAPDKSGLPSDRFSAERTGGSVSTLTIQRTQQEDSAVYLCASSALGTVLSGNIIYFGEGSWLTVV.

As to this clonotype: A much larger clone differs by one base, so this may be a read error. This chain links TRBV19 with TRBJ1-5; perhaps TRBD1 as D (5 bases). The CDR3 sequence is 15 residues long. CDR1 is LNHDA and CDR2 is SQIVND in the germline V gene (reference sequence). The ends were cut back, 9 bases at V and 5 bases at J, with 20 bases in the middle. Here the CDR3 reads CASRRFEVGHQPQHF. CDR3 nucleotides: TGTGCCAGCCGTCGGTTCGAGGTGGGACATCAGCCCCAGCATTTT.

The chain recombines TRBV6-2 or TRBV6-3 with TRBJ1-2; D gene uncertain. The V and J ends lost 6 bases and 8 bases respectively, with 10 bases between them. The CDR3 has 11 amino acids. The V gene's germline CDR1 is MNHEY and CDR2 SVGEGT. Here the CDR3 DNA reads TGTGCCAGCAGAGACTTATGGGGCTACACCTTC. Protein product: CASRDLWGYTF.

This clonotype was found many times. The chain employs TRBV2 and TRBJ1-1; the D is unclear. Germline V lookup: CDR1 SNHLY, CDR2 FYNNEI. This CDR3 has 12 residues. Deletions cut 7 bases from V and 3 bases from J, with 9 bases between. The CDR3 region is CASNTADTEAFF. The CDR3 nucleotides are TGTGCCAGCAACACAGCCGACACTGAAGCTTTCTTT.

This clonotype has a count of ten or more. V gene TRBV4-2 combines with J gene TRBJ2-2; 10 bases are shared with TRBD1. CDR1 is LGHNA and CDR2 is YNFKEQ in the germline V gene. This CDR3 spans 18 amino acids. V shed 5 bases and J 3 bases; nucleotides not matched to a gene: 12. CDR3 DNA sequence: TGTGCCAGCAGCAAGAGAGGTCGGGACAGGGGCTACACCGGGGAGCTGTTTTTT. Its translation: CASSKRGRDRGYTGELFF.